The clone carrying this T cell receptor (beta chain) was picked up a small number of times. The antigen remains unidentified. The CDR3 totals 15 residues. Per the germline V gene, CDR1 is MNHNS and CDR2 is SASEGT. One entry per CDR3 protein, called by TCRdb with MiXCR from the 5' RACE reads. The sample has around 770,000 distinct CDR3 sequences; about an eighth are singletons. This sample was taken from a study of CD8 T cells in ankylosing spondylitis. Study findings and constraints: Earlier reports found some motif variants in synovial fluid and blood in reactive arthritis. Seven to nine highly homologous variants formed a TCR beta motif that appeared characteristic of ankylosing spondylitis blood. Disease-linked clones were CD8+ and relatively rare in peripheral blood.

This sequence originates from a male donor with ankylosing spondylitis. The V call is TRBV6-1, the J call TRBJ1-2; D is perhaps TRBD1 (6 bases). Material for sequencing was blood, either unsorted or a sorted T cell fraction (not recorded which). The CDR3 is CATLPLDRLNYGYTF. DNA for the CDR3: TGTGCTACCCTCCCCCTGGACAGACTCAACTATGGCTACACCTTC.